This T cell receptor (beta chain) was identified during a study of CD4+ T cells in melanoma. Clones were sequenced by immunoSEQ multiplex PCR, and TCRdb holds only the in-frame ones, with some missing. The sample records about 21,000 clones, more than 70% being singletons. Remarks on this clone: Its antigen is unknown.

Germline V gives CDR1 GTSNPN, CDR2 SVGIG (reference sequence). Trimming stripped 1 base from V and 6 bases from J, with 16 bases between. The CDR3 extends over 15 amino acids. Overall study findings and caveats: A reported correlation linked neoantigen-specific CD4+ T cells to CD8+, macrophage and B cell function. Diverse differentiation states were reported for melanoma neoantigen-specific CD4+ T cells.

The gene calls are TRBV30 and TRBJ1-5; maybe TRBD1 (5 bases). This sequence originates from a human donor with melanoma. The CDR3 spells CAWSAGDGISQPQHF. CDR3 nucleotide sequence: TGTGCCTGGAGTGCGGGGGACGGAATCTCTCAGCCCCAGCATTTT.